This T cell receptor beta chain was retrieved from a study of shared T cell receptors in the human thymus. Some clones are missing from TCRdb's copy, which holds only in-frame ones; the method was immunoSEQ multiplex PCR. This table has over 450,000 clones, about 84% appearing once. Per the germline V gene, CDR1 is MDHEN and CDR2 is SYDVKM. V was clipped by 1 base and J by 0 bases; unmatched bases: 11. The CDR3 totals 18 residues. This clone has more than one count but fewer than ten. These same data were also listed under a study on human thymus T cells. That paper adds: Corrective surgery for congenital heart defects was being performed on the healthy Finnish infants who were the donors. Resections from corrective heart surgery provided thymus tissue. Use of V and J genes seemed skewed within the thymic and blood repertoires. Unrelated individuals were reported by related research to share highly overlapping thymic repertoires.

The TCR comes from a boy under two years old with a congenital heart defect. The specimen sequenced was thymocytes. J is TRBJ2-7 and V is TRBV28; TRBD2 matches at 8 bases. Here the CDR3 DNA reads TGTGCCAGCAGTTTATCCGCCGGGAGGGCAGCGTTCTCCTACGAGCAGTACTTC. Protein sequence: CASSLSAGRAAFSYEQYF.